Listed below are T cell receptor beta chains from one sample, sequenced in a study of human T cells and chemical hapten exposure. MiXCR, run by TCRdb on the RACE reads, gives a single entry per CDR3 protein. The repertoire holds about 74,000 distinct CDR3 sequences, with about 32% as singletons. Sample: whole blood, taken in connection with sensitization to the hapten diphenylcyclopropenone (DPC). The receptors derive from a man aged 40-49 years with alopecia areata. Some clones in this sample may be carry-over from other donors' samples. Each CDR3 is given with its conserved first and last residue. D genes are given only for firm matches. Clone size is stated in some rows and not others, as once, few, many or a class when expanded.

CDR3 DNA	CDR3 protein	V gene	J gene	clone size	CDR3 length	D gene
TGTGCCAGCAGTTTGTGGGGTAGCTCTGGAAACACCATATATTTT	CASSLWGSSGNTIYF	TRBV12-3/TRBV12-4	TRBJ1-3	NA	15	NA
TGTGCCAGCAGCTTCCTGCAGGACACTGAAGCTTTCTTT	CASSFLQDTEAFF	TRBV5-4	TRBJ1-1	few	13	NA
TGTGCCAGCTCGTCGCGGGGAGGGCCGAACACCGGGGAGCTGTTTTTT	CASSSRGGPNTGELFF	TRBV2	TRBJ2-2	few	16	TRBD2
TGCGCCAGCAGAGAGACAGTCCAAGAGACCCAGTACTTC	CASRETVQETQYF	TRBV10-2	TRBJ2-5	few	13	NA
TGTGCCAGCAGTTTAAAGGGCTCCGGGGAGCTGTTTTTT	CASSLKGSGELFF	TRBV12-3/TRBV12-4	TRBJ2-2	NA	13	NA
TGTGCCAGCAGGATGGGAGCTCCGTATACGCAGTATTTT	CASRMGAPYTQYF	TRBV12-3/TRBV12-4	TRBJ2-3	once	13	NA
TGTGCCAGCAGCCTAGGGGTCTCCTACGAGCAGTACTTC	CASSLGVSYEQYF	TRBV7-9	TRBJ2-7	NA	13	NA
TGTGCCAGCAGCCCAGACGGGAAGAAACTGTTTTTT	CASSPDGKKLFF	TRBV7-9	TRBJ1-4	few	12	NA
TGCGCCAGCAGCCATACCGGGACACCCTTCTACGAGCAGTACTTC	CASSHTGTPFYEQYF	TRBV4-1	TRBJ2-7	NA	15	NA
TGTGCCAGCAGCGGCGCGGGACACAACAATGAGCAGTTCTTC	CASSGAGHNNEQFF	TRBV7-2	TRBJ2-1	few	14	NA